This TCR beta chain was obtained from a study of T-cell reconstitution after alpha-beta-depleted transplantation in children. Unique molecular identifiers tagged the TCRbeta library. TCRdb processed the PCR reads anew with MiXCR; each CDR3 protein has one entry. The sample lists 380,000 or so distinct CDR3 sequences, approximately 12% occurring once. V shed 4 bases, J shed 6 bases, and the junction held 7 bases outside the gene matches. The CDR3 has 15 amino acids. The V gene's germline CDR1 is PRHDT and CDR2 FYEKMQ (reference sequence). The TCR comes from a human donor who donated a stem cell graft to a child with Fanconi anemia. The sample here was PBMCs, taken from the stem cell graft. The rearrangement joins TRBV13 to TRBJ2-3; 10 positions match TRBD2. The CDR3 nucleotides are TGTGCCAGCAGCTGGAGCGGGGGGGCCGGTGATACGCAGTATTTT. Protein: CASSWSGGAGDTQYF. Variable domain in full (rest from reference TRBV13 and TRBJ2-3): AAGVIQSPRHLIKEKRETATLKCYPIPRHDTVYWYQQGPGQDPQFLISFYEKMQSDKGSIPDRFSAQQFSDYHSELNMSSLELGDSALYFCASSWSGGAGDTQYFGPGTRLTVL.